This T cell receptor beta chain was recovered during a study of beta chain features in type 1 diabetes (dated by TCRdb to between 2018 and 2020). Describing the broader study: Patients and healthy donors did not differ in mean age, gender distribution, total cell number or subset yield. A total of roughly 99 million sorted cells were examined across all samples, and the number of cells per subset was strongly correlated with RNA yield. Regulatory and stem cell-like memory subsets were obtained from only 8 patients and about 8 healthy donors, while naive and central memory subsets were obtained from all 28 donors. In the study, recently diagnosed type 1 diabetes patients and matched healthy donors were compared on the TCRB repertoires of their sorted circulating CD4+ T cell subsets. Points the paper makes about the study in general: A moderate but significant shortening of TCRB CDR3 length was observed in type 1 diabetes patients in all four CD4+ subsets. PCR may preferentially amplify shorter templates, but because patient and control samples were amplified and corrected together, any resulting skew would affect both groups equally. Because cDNA was sequenced instead of genomic DNA, activated cells with high expression could be over-represented, although the groups did not differ in activation or CD3 levels. HLA sub-analyses involved small numbers of individuals, so any influence of HLA type on TCRB rearrangement remained unresolved. Naive, central memory and regulatory TCRB repertoires appeared more similar among patients than among healthy donors. At VDJ recombination sites, type 1 diabetes patients had fewer insertions and more deleted nucleotides, which implies abnormalities in thymic rearrangement.

Each donor gave one peripheral blood draw, around 100 mL on average, collected into heparinised tubes. A BD FACSAria II was used to sort naive, central memory, regulatory and stem cell-like memory CD4+ T cells with a panel that included CD45RO, CCR7, CD25, CD127, CD95 and CD27. Purity was above 95% for every sorted population. PBMCs were isolated right away by Lymphoprep density gradient centrifugation and were stained directly, without culture. Samples were stained and sorted in pairs, with one healthy donor and one patient per experiment, so that batch effects were minimized. CDR1 SGHAT and CDR2 FQNNGV were looked up in the germline V gene. Reading from cysteine to phenylalanine, the CDR3 counts 14 amino acids. Solely the CDR3 DNA is kept, with 42 bases framed from the first base. Germline trimming amounts to 5 bases on V and 8 bases on J, with 9 as the count of junction bases outside the gene matches.

This clone was recorded a few times. No cognate antigen has been identified for it. Within one base of it there is no much larger clone, and no base qualities were kept. All of the isolated RNA was reverse transcribed with the High Capacity cDNA Reverse Transcription Kit, so expressed TCRB transcripts were sequenced. Deep immunoSEQ sequencing was performed on naive, central memory and regulatory T cell samples, with an average of around 3.5 million total reads per sample. After sorted cells were lysed in RLT buffer, RNA was extracted with DNase-treated RNeasy Micro or Mini kits, with the choice depending on cell number. Each cell subset was processed separately to prevent cross-contamination, with patient and healthy donor samples processed together. The immunoSEQ multiplex PCR was used to amplify TCRB sequences from cDNA, generating 87-bp fragments that spanned the CDR3 region. Amplicons were sequenced on the Illumina HiSeq platform. The paper's data handling went like this. PCR bias was corrected computationally using synthetic template baselines, and reads within Hamming distance 2 were collapsed, with unmergeable singletons discarded. Reads were aligned against IMGT to assign V, D and J genes, CDR3 length and insertions or deletions at six rearrangement sites. Clonotype counts were normalized to sorted cell number within each subset before computing true diversity and Gini coefficients with the tcR R package. The overlap coefficient, calculated on TCRB nucleotide sequences, was used to measure repertoire sharing. Drawn from immuneACCESS, this table holds only the in-frame rearrangements with V and J called that TCRdb kept. Clones are partly lost; checked studies trace under half to an unresolved V gene and leave the rest unexplained. V and J calls and clone size follow that table, whereas D and trimming were derived from the DNA. The sample table holds around 150,000 clones, of which 7.5% to 9.5% were seen once. The ten largest clones represent more than 0.45% of the sample.

The sequencing sample was made of central memory CD4+ T cells from blood. The receptor chain draws on TRBV11-2 and TRBJ2-3, and TRBD2 matches 8 of the central bases. The source of this sequence is a woman aged 18-29 years with type 1 diabetes. DNA sequence: TGTGCCAGCAGCCTCCCCGGGACTAGGGTTACGCAGTATTTT. Translated, this gives CASSLPGTRVTQYF.